This T cell receptor beta chain came from a study of cytomegalovirus exposure and HLA in healthy donors. In the study overall: A subsequent analysis stated that the 110 or so validation repertoires were run on the same platform as the approximately 700 first-cohort repertoires.

Produced via immunoSEQ multiplex PCR; TCRdb's table is partial and in-frame only. Of about 56,000 clones detected, 80% to 95% appear once; the ten largest clones hold less than 6%. This clone was recorded a few times. Its specificity is unknown. Study conclusions and caveats: Using the classifier, cytomegalovirus status was reportedly diagnosed with high specificity and sensitivity. The authors enumerated over 150 TCR beta chains as linked to cytomegalovirus. In vitro work confirmed that three CMV-associated chains recognize CMV antigens.

V lost 0 bases and J 8 bases, leaving 10 bases between the germline ends. Germline CDR1 ENHRY, CDR2 SYGVKD. The CDR3 is 13 residues long. This clonotype was sampled from a woman between 18 and 30 years old in good health and CMV-seronegative. The sample comprised PBMCs. The rearrangement uses TRBV10-3 and TRBJ1-2; D is ambiguous. The CDR3 sequence is CAISESYTGGYTF. The CDR3 nucleotides are TGTGCCATCAGTGAGTCTTATACGGGGGGCTACACCTTC.